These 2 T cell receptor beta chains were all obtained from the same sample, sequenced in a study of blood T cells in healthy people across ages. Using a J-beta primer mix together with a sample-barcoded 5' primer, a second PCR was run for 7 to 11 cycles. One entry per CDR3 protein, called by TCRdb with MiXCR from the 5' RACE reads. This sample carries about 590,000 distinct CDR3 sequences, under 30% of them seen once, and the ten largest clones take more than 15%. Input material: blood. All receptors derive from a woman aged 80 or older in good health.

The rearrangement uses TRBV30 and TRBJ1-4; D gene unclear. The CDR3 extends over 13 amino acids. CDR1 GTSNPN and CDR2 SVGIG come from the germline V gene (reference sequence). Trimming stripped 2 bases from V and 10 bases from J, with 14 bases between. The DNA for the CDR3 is TGTGCCTGGAGTTCACGGCAGTCAGGAAAACTGTTTTTT. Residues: CAWSSRQSGKLFF.

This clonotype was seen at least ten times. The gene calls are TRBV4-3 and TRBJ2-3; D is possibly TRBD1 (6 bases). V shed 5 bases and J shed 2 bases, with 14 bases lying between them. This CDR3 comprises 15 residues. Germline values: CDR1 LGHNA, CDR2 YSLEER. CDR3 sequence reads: CASSSSGDPTDTQYF. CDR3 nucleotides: TGCGCCAGCAGCTCTTCAGGGGATCCCACAGATACGCAGTATTTT.